These 16 T cell receptor beta chains share one sample of origin, sequenced in a study of T cells in Graves' hyperthyroidism and ophthalmopathy. From RNA transcripts, TCR beta CDR3 regions were amplified. In the first-round RT-PCR of the TCR CDR3, the HTBI primer set was used. TCRdb re-called the multiplex PCR reads through MiXCR, storing one row per CDR3 protein. The sample lists 310,000 or so distinct CDR3 sequences, 15% to 20% occurring once. The sequencing input was blood. The receptors derive from an older woman with Graves' ophthalmopathy.

This clonotype was detected many times. V and J are TRBV20-1 and TRBJ1-2; D gene ambiguous. From germline, CDR1 is DFQATT and CDR2 SNEGSKA (reference sequence). The V and J ends lost 3 bases and 3 bases respectively, with 8 bases between them. The CDR3 runs 12 residues. The CDR3 here is CSARGFDYGYTF. CDR3 in DNA: TGCAGTGCTAGGGGGTTTGACTATGGCTACACCTTC.

The J gene is TRBJ2-1, the V gene TRBV20-1, with 10 bases identical to TRBD2. V was pared by 1 base and J by 9 bases, with 12 bases of the junction left unmatched. Germline lookup yields CDR1 DFQATT and CDR2 SNEGSKA (reference sequence). This CDR3 region has 16 residues. Here the CDR3 reads CSARAPGVAGGGEQFF. CDR3 DNA: TGCAGTGCTAGAGCCCCGGGGGTAGCGGGAGGAGGTGAGCAGTTCTTC.

This clonotype was picked up many times. The V call is TRBV7-2, the J call TRBJ2-7; 7 nucleotides match TRBD1. Losses at the gene ends were 3 bases for V and 0 bases for J; bases not matched to a gene: 5. Per germline, CDR1 SGHTA and CDR2 FQGNSA. The CDR3 has 15 residues. The CDR3 DNA reads TGTGCCAGCAGCTTTCAAGGGACAGACTCCTACGAGCAGTACTTC. It specifies CASSFQGTDSYEQYF.

This clonotype was detected many times. Here the CDR3 reads CASSLNYGITEAFF. The CDR3 region has the DNA TGCGCCAGCAGCTTGAACTATGGGATTACTGAAGCTTTCTTT. V is TRBV5-1 and J is TRBJ1-1; D is ambiguous. Germline V gene data show CDR1 as SGHRS and CDR2 as YFSETQ. The CDR3 totals 14 residues. Trimming took 1 base from V and 5 from J, leaving 12 bases between them.

V and J are TRBV5-1 and TRBJ2-7; D is perhaps TRBD1 (5 bases). Germline V CDR1 and CDR2: SGHRS, YFSETQ. Trimming took off 1 base at V and 3 bases at J, with 17 bases between the two ends. There are 16 residues in the CDR3. The CDR3 spells CASSLRSDRPNYEQYF. The CDR3 DNA reads TGCGCCAGCAGCTTGAGGTCTGACAGACCTAACTACGAGCAGTACTTC.

This clonotype was counted at least ten times. The chain links TRBV7-3 to TRBJ2-1; D gene unclear. V gave up 5 bases and J gave up 7 bases, with 21 bases separating them. The germline V gene has CDR1 SGHTA and CDR2 FQGTGA. CDR3 length: 16 amino acids. The CDR3 DNA is TGTGCCAGCAGCCCCGGACGGCTGGCTGGAGAAAATGAGCAGTTCTTC. This encodes CASSPGRLAGENEQFF.

This clonotype was detected ten times or more. The chain joins TRBV28 to TRBJ2-5; possibly TRBD2 for D (5 bases). Deletions cut 8 bases from V and 3 bases from J, with 31 bases between. The CDR3 runs to 19 residues. Germline CDR1 and CDR2: MDHEN and SYDVKM. CDR3 residues: CASQSNSWASTTQKETQYF. Here the CDR3 DNA reads TGTGCCAGCCAATCCAACAGTTGGGCTAGCACCACCCAAAAAGAGACCCAGTACTTC. Filled out from reference TRBV28 and TRBJ2-5, the complete variable domain reads DVKVTQSSRYLVKRTGEKVFLECVQDMDHENMFWYRQDPGLGLRLIYFSYDVKMKEKGDIPEGYSVSREKKERFSLILESASTNQTSMYLCASQSNSWASTTQKETQYFGPGTRLLVL.

This clonotype showed up many times. At one boundary the junction diverges from the germline segment, which might be a read error. V and J are TRBV28 and TRBJ1-1; D uncertain. Germline V CDR1 and CDR2: MDHEN, SYDVKM. The CDR3 spans 15 residues. The CDR3 DNA reads as TGTGCCAGCAGTTTCTCCCCGACACTGAACACTGGAGCTTTCTTT. Its translation is CASSFSPTLNTGAFF.

The sample holds many counts of this clonotype. The gene calls are TRBV7-2 and TRBJ2-2; D assignment may be TRBD1 or TRBD2 (5 bases each). Trimming cost V 3 bases and J 7 bases, with 9 bases left between them. CDR1 and CDR2 from the germline V gene are SGHTA and FQGNSA. The CDR3 totals 13 residues. DNA of the CDR3: TGTGCCAGCAGCTTTCGGGACGGCGGGGAGCTGTTTTTT. Translated: CASSFRDGGELFF.

This clonotype occurred many times. The chain combines TRBV10-3 with TRBJ1-2; no clear D. CDR1 and CDR2 from the germline V gene are ENHRY and SYGVKD. The CDR3 covers 14 residues. Trimming stripped 3 bases from V and 7 bases from J, with 15 bases between. CDR3 sequence (DNA): TGTGCCATCAGTGAAGACGGAGAGAAGGGTGGCTACACCTTC. This gives the protein CAISEDGEKGGYTF.

This clonotype was seen ten or more times. This chain joins TRBV6-1 and TRBJ2-7, with a possible D match to TRBD2 (5 bases). With 6 bases removed from V and 0 bases from J, the gap between germline ends came to 15 bases. This CDR3 has 15 amino acids. Looked up from germline, CDR1 is MNHNS and CDR2 is SASEGT. CDR3 residues: CASREDGSSSYEQYF. DNA for the CDR3: TGTGCCAGCAGGGAGGACGGGTCGAGCTCCTACGAGCAGTACTTC.

About this clonotype: A much larger clone differs from this one at a single base, so this may be a read error. The rearrangement links TRBV28 to TRBJ2-7; 7 nucleotides match TRBD1. There are 15 residues in the CDR3. V lost 5 bases and J lost 5; bases outside the gene matches: 12. Germline lookup yields CDR1 MDHEN and CDR2 SYDVKM. CDR3 sequence reads: CASSMRDSEAHEQYF. DNA for the CDR3: TGTGCCAGCAGTATGAGGGACAGCGAGGCCCACGAGCAGTACTTC. The variable domain in full, with the rest retrieved from reference TRBV28 and TRBJ2-7, is DVKVTQSSRYLVKRTGEKVFLECVQDMDHENMFWYRQDPGLGLRLIYFSYDVKMKEKGDIPEGYSVSREKKERFSLILESASTNQTSMYLCASSMRDSEAHEQYFGPGTRLTVT.

The sample holds many counts of this clonotype. The genes are TRBV9 and TRBJ2-5, with 9 positions matching TRBD2. From germline, CDR1 is SGDLS and CDR2 YYNGEE. The CDR3 is 17 amino acids. After removal of 3 bases from V and 0 bases from J, the junction contained 9 bases not matched to a gene. The CDR3 DNA sequence: TGTGCCAGCAGCGCCGCCCACGCGGGAGGGTACCAAGAGACCCAGTACTTC. Its translation is CASSAAHAGGYQETQYF.

This clonotype was seen at least ten times. This chain links TRBV7-2 with TRBJ1-3; perhaps TRBD1 as D (6 bases). Germline loops: CDR1 SGHTA, CDR2 FQGNSA. The V end lost 5 bases, the J end lost 0 bases, and 11 bases lay between the germline ends. The CDR3 length is 15 residues. The CDR3: CASSPRTVSGNTIYF. The DNA for the CDR3 is TGTGCCAGCAGCCCGCGGACAGTCTCTGGAAACACCATATATTTT.

The J gene is TRBJ2-7, the V gene TRBV20-1; the match to TRBD1 covers 8 bases. The J segment lost 0 bases and the V segment lost 6 bases, leaving 19 bases of the junction unmatched. This CDR3 is built from 18 residues. Germline CDR1 and CDR2: DFQATT and SNEGSKA (reference sequence). In DNA form, the CDR3 reads TGCAGTGCAGAGATCGATCAGGGGGCCCTATTAAGCTCCTACGAGCAGTACTTC. It yields the protein CSAEIDQGALLSSYEQYF.

This clonotype was counted at least ten times. This rearrangement joins TRBV5-1 to TRBJ2-3, with 7 bases identical to TRBD2. The ends lost 4 bases at V and 5 bases at J; junction bases unmatched: 10. CDR1 is SGHRS, CDR2 YFSETQ, per germline. The CDR3 sequence is 15 residues long. CDR3 residues: CASSGREEGLDTQYF. The CDR3 DNA is TGCGCCAGCAGCGGTCGGGAGGAGGGCTTAGATACGCAGTATTTT.